The 21 T cell receptor beta chains reported below all come from one sample, sequenced in a study of T cells and Merkel cell carcinoma outcomes. Sequencing used immunoSEQ multiplex PCR; TCRdb keeps in-frame clones, though not all of them. The sample carries 13,000 to 15,000 clones, roughly 92% recorded once. What was sequenced was tumor tissue from Merkel cell carcinoma. The origin of the receptors is a human donor with Merkel cell carcinoma.

The V gene is TRBV5-4, the J gene TRBJ1-2; 9 nucleotides align to TRBD1. The CDR3 covers 17 residues. V lost 1 base to trimming and J lost 0 bases; unmatched junction nucleotides: 7. Germline CDR1 is SGHNT and CDR2 is YYREEE (reference sequence). CDR3 bases: TGTGCCAGCAGCTTGTTACAGGGGGCCAATACTAACTATGGCTACACCTTC. It encodes CASSLLQGANTNYGYTF.

The chain joins TRBV5-1 to TRBJ2-1; TRBD2 agrees at 10 bases. Germline assignment: CDR1 SGHRS and CDR2 YFSETQ. The CDR3 has 14 residues. The trim removed 0 bases at V and 16 bases at J, leaving 10 bases unmatched. The CDR3 spells CASSLEGSGGLGFF. CDR3 coding DNA: TGCGCCAGCAGCTTGGAAGGTAGCGGGGGGTTAGGCTTCTTC.

The gene calls are TRBV15 and TRBJ2-7, with 10 bases fitting TRBD2. Trimming took 0 bases from V and 0 from J; bases not matched to a gene: 5. The CDR3 is 17 residues long. Looked up from germline, CDR1 is LNHNV and CDR2 is YYDKDF (reference sequence). The CDR3 nucleotides are TGTGCCACCAGCAGAGATTCGGAGCGGGAGGGCTCCTACGAGCAGTACTTC. Protein sequence: CATSRDSEREGSYEQYF.

The V and J genes are TRBV5-1 and TRBJ1-1, with D uncertain. V was pared by 7 bases and J by 1 base, with 8 bases between. The CDR3 sequence is 12 residues long. Germline V gene sequence: CDR1 SGHRS, CDR2 YFSETQ. CDR3 DNA sequence: TGCGCCAGCTCCAAGGGGAACACTGAAGCTTTCTTT. Protein product: CASSKGNTEAFF.

The V and J genes are TRBV5-1 and TRBJ2-1; maybe TRBD2 (6 bases). The CDR3 loop spans 16 amino acids. CDR1 is SGHRS and CDR2 is YFSETQ in the germline V gene. Trimming stripped 4 bases from V and 6 bases from J, with 20 bases between. The CDR3 coding sequence is TGCGCCAGCAGCCCACCCCGGGGCGGGGATGGCAATGAGCAGTTCTTC. As protein: CASSPPRGGDGNEQFF. Filled out from reference TRBV5-1 and TRBJ2-1, the complete variable domain reads KAGVTQTPRYLIKTRGQQVTLSCSPISGHRSVSWYQQTPGQGLQFLFEYFSETQRNKGNFPGRFSGRQFSNSRSEMNVSTLELGDSALYLCASSPPRGGDGNEQFFGPGTRLTVL.

The chain combines TRBV10-3 with TRBJ1-2; 9 bases fit TRBD1. Trimming cost V 7 bases and J 11 bases; bases outside gene matches: 11. Germline lookup yields CDR1 ENHRY and CDR2 SYGVKD. This CDR3 comprises 13 residues. The chain's CDR3 is CAITHDRGNGYTF. CDR3 in DNA: TGTGCCATCACCCACGACAGGGGGAACGGTTACACCTTC.

CDR3 amino acids: CASSVAGLTTEAFF. DNA of the CDR3: TGTGCCAGCAGCGTTGCGGGTCTGACCACTGAAGCTTTCTTT. V is TRBV7-9 and J is TRBJ1-1; D is uncertain. This CDR3 region has 14 residues. V was cut by 5 bases and J by 4 bases, with 14 bases left in between. The germline CDR1 and CDR2 sequences are SEHNR and FQNEAQ (reference sequence). Supplemented by reference TRBV7-9 and TRBJ1-1, the full variable domain reads DTGVSQNPRHKITKRGQNVTFRCDPISEHNRLYWYRQTLGQGPEFLTYFQNEAQLEKSRLLSDRFSAERPKGSFSTLEIQRTEQGDSAMYLCASSVAGLTTEAFFGQGTRLTVV.

This chain uses TRBV30 with TRBJ2-3; perhaps TRBD2 as D (6 bases). This CDR3 spans 12 amino acids. The germline V and J ends were trimmed by 3 bases and 3 bases, with 7 bases remaining between them. Germline values: CDR1 GTSNPN, CDR2 SVGIG (reference sequence). The CDR3, as DNA: TGTGCCTGGAGGGAGGGAACAGATACGCAGTATTTT. It translates to CAWREGTDTQYF.

V and J are TRBV5-1 and TRBJ2-5; D is ambiguous. From germline, CDR1 is SGHRS and CDR2 YFSETQ. This CDR3 is 14 amino acids long. V dropped 1 base and J dropped 4 bases, with 11 bases sitting between them. CDR3 amino acids: CASSLLPGGETQYF. The CDR3 DNA sequence: TGCGCCAGCAGCTTGTTACCGGGCGGAGAGACCCAGTACTTC.

The rearrangement uses TRBV4-2 and TRBJ2-1; 12 bases line up with TRBD2. This CDR3 is 17 amino acids long. J was trimmed by 10 bases and V by 5 bases; bases with no gene match: 15. From germline, CDR1 is LGHNA and CDR2 YNFKEQ. The CDR3 reads CASSDSPSGRGMEEQFF. CDR3 in DNA: TGTGCCAGCAGCGACTCGCCTAGCGGGAGGGGAATGGAAGAGCAGTTCTTC.

This clone was counted once. The chain uses TRBV5-3 and TRBJ1-5; possible D gene TRBD1, 5 bases. TRBV5-3 is an ORF for which the function is uncertain. The CDR3 is 15 residues long. Trimming left V 6 bases short and J 4 bases short, with 17 bases between. The CDR3 bases are TGTGCCAGAACCCTATCCCACAGGTGGAATCAGCCCCAGCATTTT. This encodes CARTLSHRWNQPQHF.

The J gene is TRBJ1-2, the V gene TRBV30; 8 bases fit TRBD1. Germline loops: CDR1 GTSNPN, CDR2 SVGIG (reference sequence). The CDR3 contains 12 residues. The V gene end was trimmed by 3 bases and the J gene end by 9 bases; junction bases not matched to a gene: 6. The CDR3 DNA follows: TGTGCCTGGAGCAGACAGGGGACAAGCTACACCTTC. Translating it yields CAWSRQGTSYTF.

J is TRBJ1-3 and V is TRBV7-8; the D gene is possibly TRBD1 (6 bases). The V gene's germline CDR1 is SGHVS and CDR2 FQNEAQ. The CDR3 has 17 residues. V was cut by 5 bases and J by 0 bases, with 17 bases left in between. Here the CDR3 reads CASSGYRDINSGNTIYF. DNA of the CDR3: TGTGCCAGCAGCGGTTACCGGGACATTAACTCTGGAAACACCATATATTTT.

The count of this clone is one. The chain combines TRBV7-2 with TRBJ2-3, with D tentatively TRBD1 (6 bases). Between the trimmed V and J ends, which lost 3 bases and 1 base, there was a span of 8 bases. Germline assignment: CDR1 SGHTA and CDR2 FQGNSA. This CDR3 region has 14 residues. CDR3: CASSLGAGTDTQYF. The CDR3 coding sequence is TGTGCCAGCAGCTTGGGGGCGGGCACAGATACGCAGTATTTT.

The V gene is TRBV7-9, the J gene TRBJ1-4, with TRBD1 as a possible D gene (5 bases). The CDR3 consists of 14 residues. Trimming left V 6 bases short and J 5 bases short, with 13 bases between. Germline V CDR1 and CDR2: SEHNR, FQNEAQ (reference sequence). The CDR3 region is CASSSGRKNEKLFF. The DNA for the CDR3 is TGTGCCAGCAGTTCGGGACGGAAAAATGAAAAACTGTTTTTT.

The CDR3 reads CASSRPGQGDVEQYF. CDR3 DNA sequence: TGTGCCAGCAGCAGACCGGGACAGGGTGACGTCGAGCAGTACTTC. This sequence joins TRBV5-4 and TRBJ2-7; 9 nucleotides line up with TRBD1. The CDR3 is 15 amino acids. CDR1 is SGHNT, CDR2 YYREEE, per germline (reference sequence). The junction had 11 bases not matched to a gene; V was cut back by 4 bases and J by 6 bases.

In its sample, this clone was seen once. The chain recombines TRBV21-1 with TRBJ1-5. TRBV21-1 is deemed a pseudogene. This CDR3 spans 11 amino acids. The CDR3 loop is CASSLDQPQHF. In DNA form, the CDR3 reads TGTGCCAGCAGCTTGGATCAGCCCCAGCATTTT.

The V and J genes are TRBV18 and TRBJ2-1; D is perhaps TRBD2 (5 bases). Per the germline V gene, CDR1 is KGHSH and CDR2 is LQKENI. Trimming cost V 5 bases and J 7 bases, with 15 bases left between them. The length of the CDR3 is 14 residues. This CDR3 is CASSTGISRNEQFF. The CDR3 nucleotides read TGTGCCAGCTCAACCGGGATTAGTCGAAATGAGCAGTTCTTC.

The chain combines TRBV7-9 with TRBJ2-1; TRBD1 agrees at 9 bases. The V segment lost 5 bases and the J segment 6 bases; nucleotides outside the gene matches: 8. Germline V gives CDR1 SEHNR, CDR2 FQNEAQ (reference sequence). CDR3 length: 15 residues. The CDR3 nucleotides are TGTGCCAGCAGCCCCGGACAGGGGTTCTCCAATGAGCAGTTCTTC. Translating gives CASSPGQGFSNEQFF.

With regard to this clone: At one boundary the junction diverges from the germline segment, which might be a read error. The rearrangement joins TRBV18 to TRBJ1-1, with D perhaps matching TRBD1 (5 bases). The CDR3 extends over 18 amino acids. Germline CDR1 KGHSH, CDR2 LQKENI. CDR3 sequence (DNA): TGTGCCAGCTCACCGCCTCGGGACGAATACGGGTTGAACACTGAAACTTTCTTT. It yields the protein CASSPPRDEYGLNTETFF.

This clone was seen a single time. The chain combines TRBV6-5 with TRBJ2-2, with TRBD1 identical over 8 bases. The CDR3 runs 15 residues. Unmatched junction bases numbered 5, after V lost 3 bases and J lost 5 bases. Germline loops: CDR1 MNHEY, CDR2 SVGAGI. CDR3 sequence (DNA): TGTGCCAGCAGTTATAACAGGGGGATTACCGGGGAGCTGTTTTTT. Encoded protein: CASSYNRGITGELFF.